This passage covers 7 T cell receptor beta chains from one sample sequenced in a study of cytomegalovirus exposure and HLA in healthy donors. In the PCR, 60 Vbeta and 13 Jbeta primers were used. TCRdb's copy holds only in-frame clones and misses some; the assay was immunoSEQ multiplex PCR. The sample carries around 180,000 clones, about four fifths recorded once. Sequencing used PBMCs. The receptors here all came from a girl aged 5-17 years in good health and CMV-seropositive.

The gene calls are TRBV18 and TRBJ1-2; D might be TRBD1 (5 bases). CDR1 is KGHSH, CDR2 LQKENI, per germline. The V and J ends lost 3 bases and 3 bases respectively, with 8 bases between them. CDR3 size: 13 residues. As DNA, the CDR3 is TGTGCCAGCTCACCCAGGGAAGACTATGGCTACACCTTC. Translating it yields CASSPREDYGYTF.

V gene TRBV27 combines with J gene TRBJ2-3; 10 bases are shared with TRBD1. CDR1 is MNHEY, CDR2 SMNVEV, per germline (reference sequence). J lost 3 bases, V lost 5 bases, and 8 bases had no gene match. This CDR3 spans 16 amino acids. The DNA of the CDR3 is TGTGCCAGCAGTACCCCTGGACAGGGGGGGACAGATACGCAGTATTTT. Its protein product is CASSTPGQGGTDTQYF.

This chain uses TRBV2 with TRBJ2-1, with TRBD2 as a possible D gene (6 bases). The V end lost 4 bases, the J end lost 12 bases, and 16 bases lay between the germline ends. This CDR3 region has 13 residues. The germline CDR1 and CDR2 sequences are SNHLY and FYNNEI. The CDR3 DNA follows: TGTGCCAGCAGTGGAGGGAGCGGGTTGGGGCAGTTCTTC. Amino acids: CASSGGSGLGQFF.

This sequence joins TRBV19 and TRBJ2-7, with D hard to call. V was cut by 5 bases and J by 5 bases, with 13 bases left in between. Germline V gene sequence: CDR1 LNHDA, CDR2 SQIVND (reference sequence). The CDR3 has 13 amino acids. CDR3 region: CASSARLSNEQYF. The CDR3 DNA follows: TGTGCCAGTAGTGCCAGGCTATCAAACGAGCAGTACTTC. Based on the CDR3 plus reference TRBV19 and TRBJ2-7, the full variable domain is DGGITQSPKYLFRKEGQNVTLSCEQNLNHDAMYWYRQDPGQGLRLIYYSQIVNDFQKGDIAEGYSVSREKKESFPLTVTSAQKNPTAFYLCASSARLSNEQYFGPGTRLTVT.

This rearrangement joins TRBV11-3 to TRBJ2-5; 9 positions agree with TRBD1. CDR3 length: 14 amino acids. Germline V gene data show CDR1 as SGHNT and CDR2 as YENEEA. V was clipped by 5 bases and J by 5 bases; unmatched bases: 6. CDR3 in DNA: TGTGCCAGCAGCCTACAGGGGGCGGGGGAGACCCAGTACTTC. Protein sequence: CASSLQGAGETQYF.

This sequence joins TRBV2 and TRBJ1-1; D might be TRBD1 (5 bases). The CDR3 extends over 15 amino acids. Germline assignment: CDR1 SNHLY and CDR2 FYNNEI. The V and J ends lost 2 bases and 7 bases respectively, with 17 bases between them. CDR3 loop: CASSEKGGAIGEAFF. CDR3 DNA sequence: TGTGCCAGCAGTGAAAAAGGCGGGGCTATAGGTGAAGCTTTCTTT.

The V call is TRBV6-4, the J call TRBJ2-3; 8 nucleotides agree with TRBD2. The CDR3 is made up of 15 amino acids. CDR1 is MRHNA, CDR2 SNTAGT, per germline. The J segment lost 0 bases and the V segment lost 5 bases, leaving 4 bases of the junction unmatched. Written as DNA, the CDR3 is TGTGCCAGCAGTCCCAGCGGGGGAAGCACAGATACGCAGTATTTT. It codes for CASSPSGGSTDTQYF.